Presented here are 30 T cell receptor beta chains from one specimen sequenced in a study of blood T cell repertoires in COVID-19. TCRdb's table, derived via immunoSEQ multiplex PCR, lists solely in-frame clones and lacks some. The sample holds about 76,000 clones; 75% to 90% are singletons and the top ten take 18%. Sequencing was performed on peripheral blood. These receptors came from a human donor in a cohort sampled during active COVID-19.

The J gene is TRBJ1-4, the V gene TRBV14, with 7 bases identical to TRBD1. V lost 4 bases, J lost 4 bases, and 3 bases stayed unmatched. The CDR3 is made up of 14 amino acids. Germline assignment: CDR1 SGHDN and CDR2 FVKESK. CDR3 DNA sequence: TGTGCCAGCAGCCCGACAGGGTTTAATGAAAAACTGTTTTTT. Translated, it gives CASSPTGFNEKLFF.

V is TRBV6-5 and J is TRBJ1-1; unclear D gene. Trimming cost V 5 bases and J 1 base, with 14 bases left between them. The CDR3 spans 15 residues. Germline V CDR1 and CDR2: MNHEY, SVGAGI. CDR3: CASSQTQVTNTEAFF. CDR3 sequence (DNA): TGTGCCAGCAGTCAGACCCAGGTGACGAACACTGAAGCTTTCTTT.

J is TRBJ2-5 and V is TRBV30; D call uncertain. Germline V gives CDR1 GTSNPN, CDR2 SVGIG (reference sequence). The CDR3 sequence is 12 residues long. With 0 bases removed from V and 5 bases from J, the gap between germline ends came to 7 bases. The CDR3 reads CAWSVSGETQYF. The CDR3 bases are TGTGCCTGGAGTGTTTCTGGCGAGACCCAGTACTTC. The complete variable domain, with remaining parts taken from reference TRBV30 and TRBJ2-5, reads SQTIHQWPATLVQPVGSPLSLECTVEGTSNPNLYWYRQAAGRGLQLLFYSVGIGQISSEVPQNLSASRPQDRQFILSSKKLLLSDSGFYLCAWSVSGETQYFGPGTRLLVL.

The V and J genes are TRBV6-1 and TRBJ2-7; TRBD1 might be the D (6 bases). The CDR3 has 15 amino acids. Looked up from germline, CDR1 is MNHNS and CDR2 is SASEGT. Trimming took 3 bases from V and 0 from J, leaving 12 bases between them. This CDR3 is CASSDQGSSSYEQYF. In DNA, the CDR3 is TGTGCCAGCAGTGATCAGGGGTCGAGCTCCTACGAGCAGTACTTC.

The rearrangement uses TRBV5-5 and TRBJ2-7; 12 bases are shared with TRBD1. The CDR3 has 17 residues. V lost 3 bases to trimming and J lost 1 base; unmatched junction nucleotides: 8. CDR1 is SGHKS, CDR2 YYEKEE, per germline (reference sequence). CDR3 sequence reads: CASSSGQGALVSYEQYF. CDR3 in DNA: TGTGCCAGCAGCTCGGGACAGGGGGCGCTCGTTTCCTACGAGCAGTACTTC.

J is TRBJ1-5 and V is TRBV7-9; TRBD1 matches 9 bases. The CDR3 consists of 15 residues. The J segment lost 2 bases and the V segment lost 5 bases, leaving 4 bases of the junction unmatched. Germline loops: CDR1 SEHNR, CDR2 FQNEAQ (reference sequence). The CDR3 is CASSTTGGRNQPQHF. CDR3 DNA sequence: TGTGCCAGCAGCACAACAGGGGGCCGCAATCAGCCCCAGCATTTT.

The V call is TRBV27, the J call TRBJ2-5, with 11 bases identical to TRBD1. This CDR3 has 14 amino acids. Unmatched junction bases numbered 5, after V lost 6 bases and J lost 5 bases. Germline CDR1 reads MNHEY; CDR2 reads SMNVEV (reference sequence). CDR3 amino acids: CASRWTGGGETQYF. The CDR3 nucleotides read TGTGCCAGCAGGTGGACAGGGGGCGGTGAGACCCAGTACTTC.

As for this clone: One end of the junction is discordant with germline, which a read error may explain. The rearrangement joins TRBV30 to TRBJ1-1; D unresolved. Germline assignment: CDR1 GTSNPN and CDR2 SVGIG (reference sequence). The CDR3 has 13 amino acids. For the CDR3, the DNA is TGTGCCTGGAGTGTACGAGAGAACGCTGAAGCTTTCTTT. Its protein is CAWSVRENAEAFF.

The chain uses TRBV27 and TRBJ1-1; D remains unclear. CDR3 size: 14 residues. V was pared by 4 bases and J by 1 base, with 10 bases between. Looked up from germline, CDR1 is MNHEY and CDR2 is SMNVEV (reference sequence). The CDR3 region is CASSYRQTNTEAFF. The CDR3 nucleotides are TGTGCCAGCAGTTATCGACAAACGAACACTGAAGCTTTCTTT.

This clone showed up just once. The genes are TRBV4-1 and TRBJ1-1; no reliable D call. Trimming took off 1 base at V and 6 bases at J, with 9 bases between the two ends. Per the germline V gene, CDR1 is MGHRA and CDR2 is YSYEKL. This CDR3 comprises 13 residues. CDR3 in amino acids: CASSQVGRPEAFF. The CDR3 DNA sequence: TGCGCCAGCAGCCAAGTGGGGAGACCTGAAGCTTTCTTT.

The rearrangement uses TRBV28 and TRBJ2-3; 7 bases agree with TRBD2. Unmatched junction bases numbered 11, after V lost 4 bases and J lost 7 bases. Per the germline V gene, CDR1 is MDHEN and CDR2 is SYDVKM. The CDR3 contains 15 residues. The CDR3 region has the DNA TGTGCCAGCAGTTCCCCCCCGGGAGGCAAATATACGCAGTATTTT. Translating it yields CASSSPPGGKYTQYF.

In nucleotides, the CDR3 is TGTGCCAGCAGGGGGGCAGGCAATGAGCAGTTCTTC. It translates to CASRGAGNEQFF. V usage is TRBV5-6 and J usage is TRBJ2-1; TRBD1 is a possible D gene (6 bases). The CDR3 is 12 amino acids. Germline CDR1 is SGHDT and CDR2 is YYEEEE. The V end lost 5 bases, the J end lost 6 bases, and 9 bases lay between the germline ends.

The V and J genes are TRBV11-3 and TRBJ1-6; 7 positions match TRBD1. Germline V gives CDR1 SGHNT, CDR2 YENEEA. J lost 10 bases, V lost 5 bases, and 5 bases had no gene match. This CDR3 has 13 amino acids. The CDR3 nucleotides are TGTGCCAGCAGCCACAGGGGAGGCTCACCCCTCCACTTT. Translation: CASSHRGGSPLHF.

The chain couples TRBV27 to TRBJ2-1, with 14 bases that match TRBD2. The germline V gene has CDR1 MNHEY and CDR2 SMNVEV (reference sequence). The CDR3 totals 16 residues. After removal of 6 bases from V and 7 bases from J, the junction contained 8 bases not matched to a gene. In DNA, the CDR3 is TGTGCCAGCAGCCGCGGGACTAGCGGGAGTAGGAATGAGCAGTTCTTC. Translating it yields CASSRGTSGSRNEQFF.

This rearrangement joins TRBV7-8 to TRBJ2-7, with 7 bases lining up with TRBD1. Germline CDR1 SGHVS, CDR2 FQNEAQ. This CDR3 is 15 amino acids long. Trimming removed 5 bases from V and 2 bases from J; junction bases left unmatched: 9. In nucleotides, the CDR3 is TGTGCCAGCAGCCAATACCGGGACAGAACCTACGAGCAGTACTTC. It is translated as CASSQYRDRTYEQYF.

V is TRBV6-5 and J is TRBJ2-1, with TRBD2 identical over 12 bases. The CDR3 runs 14 residues. J was trimmed by 8 bases and V by 5 bases; bases with no gene match: 4. Germline V lookup: CDR1 MNHEY, CDR2 SVGAGI. CDR3: CASSPTSGGHEQFF. In DNA, the CDR3 is TGTGCCAGCAGTCCGACTAGCGGGGGCCATGAGCAGTTCTTC.

The V and J genes are TRBV12-3 or TRBV12-4 and TRBJ1-1; the match to TRBD1 covers 8 bases. V dropped 5 bases and J dropped 4; count of bases not matched to a gene: 3. The CDR3 has 13 residues. The CDR3 reads CASSDDRGTEAFF. The DNA for the CDR3 is TGTGCCAGCAGTGATGACAGGGGCACTGAAGCTTTCTTT.

The chain has TRBV2 and TRBJ2-7; the D is unclear. Trimming pared 0 bases from V and 7 bases from J, leaving 13 bases between. Germline CDR1 SNHLY, CDR2 FYNNEI. The CDR3 is 14 amino acids. CDR3 residues: CASSEAGLAREQYF. CDR3 bases: TGTGCCAGCAGTGAAGCAGGATTGGCGCGGGAGCAGTACTTC.

The chain joins TRBV2 to TRBJ1-5; TRBD1 matches at 8 bases. V trimming: 4 bases; J trimming: 6 bases; junction bases outside the gene matches: 2. Germline V gene lookup returns CDR1 SNHLY and CDR2 FYNNEI. The length of the CDR3 is 13 residues. For the CDR3, the DNA is TGTGCCAGCAGTGGACAGGGGAGTCAGCCCCAGCATTTT. This codes for CASSGQGSQPQHF.

The chain has TRBV5-5 and TRBJ2-7, with no clear D. Per the germline V gene, CDR1 is SGHKS and CDR2 is YYEKEE (reference sequence). The V and J ends lost 1 base and 3 bases respectively, with 8 bases between them. The CDR3 contains 13 residues. The CDR3 sequence: CASSLNPSYEQYF. The CDR3, as DNA: TGTGCCAGCAGCTTGAATCCTAGCTACGAGCAGTACTTC.

For the CDR3, the DNA is TGTGCCAGTAGCCAAAGACTAGCGGGGAGCACAGATACGCAGTATTTT. This translates into CASSQRLAGSTDTQYF. The chain has TRBV19 and TRBJ2-3; 11 positions match TRBD2. The CDR3 covers 16 residues. V dropped 6 bases and J dropped 0; count of bases not matched to a gene: 5. Germline CDR1 LNHDA, CDR2 SQIVND (reference sequence).

This rearrangement joins TRBV10-3 to TRBJ1-2; tentatively, D is TRBD1 (6 bases). There are 13 residues in the CDR3. The ends were cut back, 5 bases at V and 7 bases at J, with 14 bases in the middle. From germline, CDR1 is ENHRY and CDR2 SYGVKD. CDR3 nucleotide sequence: TGTGCCATCAGTAGCCGGGACATACTTGGCTACACCTTC. This encodes CAISSRDILGYTF.

The rearrangement links TRBV7-2 to TRBJ2-3; 9 bases are shared with TRBD1. The CDR3 extends over 19 amino acids. Per the germline V gene, CDR1 is SGHTA and CDR2 is FQGNSA. Trimming removed 0 bases from V and 5 bases from J; junction bases left unmatched: 15. The CDR3 loop reads CASSLALLGQGYQRDTQYF. As DNA, the CDR3 is TGTGCCAGCAGCTTAGCGTTGTTGGGACAGGGATACCAAAGAGATACGCAGTATTTT.

The V call is TRBV7-8, the J call TRBJ1-2; TRBD1 matches 10 bases. This CDR3 comprises 14 residues. Trimming took 0 bases from V and 7 from J; bases not matched to a gene: 2. Germline CDR1 is SGHVS and CDR2 is FQNEAQ. The CDR3 region is CASSLADRGLGYTF. CDR3 nucleotides: TGTGCCAGCAGCTTAGCCGACAGGGGGCTTGGCTACACCTTC.

The V call is TRBV27, the J call TRBJ2-7, with 8 bases aligning to TRBD2. J gave up 0 bases and V 8 bases, and 6 bases lay outside the gene matches. Germline V gene sequence: CDR1 MNHEY, CDR2 SMNVEV (reference sequence). This CDR3 is built from 14 residues. This CDR3 is CASGTRVFSYEQYF. In nucleotides, the CDR3 is TGTGCCAGCGGGACTAGGGTTTTCTCCTACGAGCAGTACTTC.

This rearrangement joins TRBV25-1 to TRBJ1-6, with D perhaps TRBD1 (5 bases). The CDR3 is 14 residues long. Trimming stripped 4 bases from V and 4 bases from J, with 8 bases between. Germline CDR1 reads MGHDK; CDR2 reads SYGVNS. CDR3 amino acids: CASSGQGYNSPLHF. CDR3 sequence (DNA): TGTGCCAGCAGTGGGCAGGGTTATAATTCACCCCTCCACTTT.

The chain joins TRBV9 to TRBJ1-2, with 11 positions matching TRBD1. Germline-derived CDR1 and CDR2 are SGDLS and YYNGEE. This CDR3 comprises 15 residues. J lost 6 bases, V lost 4 bases, and 8 bases had no gene match. This chain's CDR3 is CASSSRTGGTHGYTF. DNA for the CDR3: TGTGCCAGCAGCTCGAGGACAGGGGGCACCCATGGCTACACCTTC.

This clone occurred once. CDR3 nucleotides: TGTGCCAGCAGCTTGGTTGGTGCGAATGAGCAGTTCTTC. Translation gives CASSLVGANEQFF. This chain connects TRBV5-5 to TRBJ2-1; D is ambiguous. This CDR3 comprises 13 residues. The germline V gene encodes CDR1 SGHKS and CDR2 YYEKEE (reference sequence). Trimming pared 0 bases from V and 7 bases from J, leaving 8 bases between.

The gene calls are TRBV5-6 and TRBJ2-7; D remains unclear. This CDR3 region has 11 residues. The V gene lost 0 bases and the J gene lost 5 bases, with 3 bases spanning the gap. The germline V gene encodes CDR1 SGHDT and CDR2 YYEEEE. The chain's CDR3 is CASSLANEQYF. The DNA for the CDR3 is TGTGCCAGCAGCTTGGCCAACGAGCAGTACTTC.

The V gene is TRBV18, the J gene TRBJ2-1; TRBD1 is a possible D gene (6 bases). Germline loops: CDR1 KGHSH, CDR2 LQKENI. The CDR3 extends over 16 amino acids. Trimming cost V 3 bases and J 9 bases, with 21 bases left between them. DNA of the CDR3: TGTGCCAGCTCACCCTCTCGACAGGTCCCAGCAGGTGAGCAGTTCTTC. Translated: CASSPSRQVPAGEQFF.